The present T cell receptor (beta chain) was sequenced within a study of T-cell memory formation after mild COVID-19. Study-wide results and limits: Nothing showed for sure that second-wave clones peaking on day 37 were SARS-CoV-2 specific. Day 15 to 85 contracting clones showed balanced CD4/CD8; later expanders leaned CD4+.

This CDR3 is built from 13 residues. The ends were cut back, 4 bases at V and 10 bases at J, with 14 bases in the middle. Germline-derived CDR1 and CDR2 are SGHTA and FQGNSA. It was 5'RACE with constant-segment primers that produced the TCR alpha and TCR beta cDNA libraries, which carried sample barcodes and UMIs. TCRdb reprocessed the 5' RACE reads with MiXCR, giving one entry per CDR3 protein. Seen here are about 250,000 distinct CDR3 sequences, roughly 18% observed once, and the top ten hold around 23%. As to this clonotype: What it binds is not known.

V is TRBV7-2 and J is TRBJ2-1; TRBD1 might be the D (5 bases). The sequencing sample was made of PBMCs or a T cell subset sorted from them (not recorded which). The clonotype originates from a man in his late teens or twenties who had mild COVID-19 (a few samples of this study predate the infection). Cell type and time point are not known. The chain's CDR3 is CASSYLRDDEQFF. CDR3 coding DNA: TGTGCCAGCAGCTACCTCAGGGATGACGAGCAGTTCTTC.